The 30 T cell receptor beta chains presented below share a single source sample, sequenced in a study of T cell changes during pregnancy in multiple sclerosis. Sequencing used immunoSEQ multiplex PCR; TCRdb keeps in-frame clones, though not all of them. The sample contains about 44,000 clones, approximately 96% of which appear only once. The sample consisted of peripheral blood, taken in the second trimester of pregnancy. Receptor source: a female donor with multiple sclerosis, enrolled in a pregnancy study.

This clone has a single count. The rearrangement joins TRBV6-1 to TRBJ1-5; D is possibly TRBD1 (5 bases). Germline CDR1 reads MNHNS; CDR2 reads SASEGT. The CDR3 is made up of 13 amino acids. Trimming took 9 bases from V and 7 from J, leaving 16 bases between them. The CDR3 DNA reads as TGTGCCAGTCTTCGGGGGAGACAACAGCCCCAGCATTTT. Translation gives CASLRGRQQPQHF.

This chain connects TRBV5-1 to TRBJ2-7; tentative D call: TRBD2 (6 bases). The CDR3 runs to 15 residues. Germline CDR1 reads SGHRS; CDR2 reads YFSETQ. Deletions cut 3 bases from V and 3 bases from J, with 16 bases between. CDR3 DNA sequence: TGCGCCAGCAGCTCAGCAGGAGGGCCCCTCTACGAGCAGTACTTC. Its protein is CASSSAGGPLYEQYF.

This chain uses TRBV7-3 with TRBJ2-2; D gene ambiguous. V dropped 5 bases and J dropped 7 bases, with 5 bases sitting between them. Germline V gene sequence: CDR1 SGHTA, CDR2 FQGTGA. The CDR3 length is 11 residues. CDR3 sequence (DNA): TGTGCCAGCAGCCCCGGCGGGGAGCTGTTTTTT. As protein: CASSPGGELFF.

The DNA of the CDR3 is TGTGCCAGCAGTTTGGGGCTAGCGGGAAAAGAGACCCAGTACTTC. Amino acids: CASSLGLAGKETQYF. This rearrangement joins TRBV27 to TRBJ2-5; 9 nucleotides match TRBD2. The CDR3 is made up of 15 amino acids. V dropped 3 bases and J dropped 3; count of bases not matched to a gene: 5. CDR1 and CDR2 from the germline V gene are MNHEY and SMNVEV (reference sequence).

The chain is built from TRBV6-5 and TRBJ2-5; tentatively, D is TRBD2 (7 bases). This CDR3 spans 14 amino acids. Germline CDR1 MNHEY, CDR2 SVGAGI. Trimming removed 5 bases from V and 5 bases from J, with 15 bases in between. CDR3 in amino acids: CASSPGGGGETQYF. The CDR3 region has the DNA TGTGCCAGCAGTCCCGGCGGGGGCGGGGAGACCCAGTACTTC.

V gene TRBV18 combines with J gene TRBJ2-6; the D is unclear. Germline V CDR1 and CDR2: KGHSH, LQKENI. This CDR3 comprises 16 residues. V was clipped by 2 bases and J by 2 bases, with 10 bases between them. CDR3 sequence reads: CASSPVPSAGANVLTF. Here the CDR3 DNA reads TGTGCCAGCTCACCAGTCCCCTCCGCTGGGGCCAACGTCCTGACTTTC.

V is TRBV12-2 and J is TRBJ2-1; the tabulated D call, TRBD1, remains unverified against the DNA. TRBV12-2 is designated a pseudogene. This CDR3 region has 16 residues. This CDR3 is CASRPNRGSSYNEQFF. As DNA, the CDR3 is TGTGCAAGTCGCCCCAACAGGGGTAGCTCCTACAATGAGCAGTTCTTC.

The CDR3 spells CASSSGLAGSANNEQFF. The CDR3 coding sequence is TGTGCCAGCAGCTCTGGACTAGCGGGGTCGGCTAACAATGAGCAGTTCTTC. The chain couples TRBV5-4 to TRBJ2-1; TRBD2 aligns across 12 bases. CDR1 SGHNT and CDR2 YYREEE come from the germline V gene (reference sequence). This CDR3 region has 17 residues. The V gene end was trimmed by 3 bases and the J gene end by 5 bases; junction bases not matched to a gene: 9. The whole variable domain, remainder taken from reference TRBV5-4 and TRBJ2-1, is ETGVTQSPTHLIKTRGQQVTLRCSSQSGHNTVSWYQQALGQGPQFIFQYYREEENGRGNFPPRFSGLQFPNYSSELNVNALELDDSALYLCASSSGLAGSANNEQFFGPGTRLTVL.

The gene calls are TRBV6-5 and TRBJ1-2; 11 bases are a match to TRBD1. With V trimmed by 7 bases and J by 6 bases, 4 bases remained unmatched. This CDR3 region has 13 residues. The germline V gene has CDR1 MNHEY and CDR2 SVGAGI. CDR3 sequence (DNA): TGTGCCAGCAACAGGGGACAGGGGGATGGCTACACCTTC. This encodes CASNRGQGDGYTF.

V and J are TRBV28 and TRBJ2-5, with TRBD2 matching over 8 bases. Germline V lookup: CDR1 MDHEN, CDR2 SYDVKM. This CDR3 has 18 residues. J gave up 2 bases and V 1 base, and 12 bases lay outside the gene matches. The chain's CDR3 is CASSLYQVAGSQQETQYF. CDR3 nucleotides: TGTGCCAGCAGTTTATACCAAGTAGCGGGGTCCCAACAAGAGACCCAGTACTTC.

The rearrangement links TRBV11-3 to TRBJ2-4; the match to TRBD1 covers 7 bases. Germline V lookup: CDR1 SGHNT, CDR2 YENEEA. This CDR3 contains 18 residues. The junction had 12 bases not matched to a gene; V was cut back by 1 base and J by 3 bases. In DNA, the CDR3 is TGTGCCAGCAGCTTAGCCGTTGGTGACAGGGATGGCAAAAACATTCAGTACTTC. Translating gives CASSLAVGDRDGKNIQYF.

V and J are TRBV7-9 and TRBJ2-4; 7 bases map to TRBD2. The CDR3 sequence is 13 residues long. Germline CDR1 and CDR2: SEHNR and FQNEAQ (reference sequence). V trimming: 8 bases; J trimming: 4 bases; junction bases outside the gene matches: 5. The CDR3 DNA reads TGTGCCAGCGGACAAGCGGGGAAAAACATTCAGTACTTC. Translated: CASGQAGKNIQYF.

The chain links TRBV4-2 to TRBJ2-5; D is undetermined. This CDR3 comprises 11 residues. Per the germline V gene, CDR1 is LGHNA and CDR2 is YNFKEQ. Trimming cost V 3 bases and J 5 bases, with 4 bases left between them. The CDR3 DNA is TGTGCCAGCAGCCAGAGCGAGACCCAGTACTTC. Its protein product is CASSQSETQYF.

The V gene is TRBV28, the J gene TRBJ1-2, with TRBD1 identical over 7 bases. Germline V gene lookup returns CDR1 MDHEN and CDR2 SYDVKM. Germline trimming cut 4 bases from V and 5 bases from J; bases unmatched to any gene: 13. The CDR3 consists of 16 residues. The CDR3 sequence is CASSSTGVGLVYGYTF. The CDR3 DNA sequence: TGTGCCAGCAGTTCAACAGGGGTAGGGCTAGTTTATGGCTACACCTTC.

The gene calls are TRBV5-1 and TRBJ2-2, with a weak D call TRBD1 (5 bases). The length of the CDR3 is 15 residues. Germline V gene sequence: CDR1 SGHRS, CDR2 YFSETQ. V was cut by 2 bases and J by 3 bases, with 11 bases left in between. The CDR3 bases are TGCGCCAGCAGCTTCGAAGGGGCGGACACCGGGGAGCTGTTTTTT. Residues: CASSFEGADTGELFF.

The chain carries TRBV19 and TRBJ2-7; no definite D call. This CDR3 is built from 15 residues. The ends were cut back, 0 bases at V and 0 bases at J, with 9 bases in the middle. Germline V gives CDR1 LNHDA, CDR2 SQIVND (reference sequence). Here the CDR3 reads CASSIEWSFSYEQYF. The CDR3 DNA reads TGTGCCAGTAGTATAGAGTGGAGTTTCTCCTACGAGCAGTACTTC.

This chain links TRBV5-1 with TRBJ2-2; TRBD1 aligns across 9 bases. Germline loops: CDR1 SGHRS, CDR2 YFSETQ. The V gene end was trimmed by 2 bases and the J gene end by 5 bases; junction bases not matched to a gene: 7. The CDR3 has 16 amino acids. Here the CDR3 reads CASSFQGQGVTGELFF. CDR3 bases: TGCGCCAGCAGCTTCCAGGGACAGGGTGTTACCGGGGAGCTGTTTTTT. Filled out from reference TRBV5-1 and TRBJ2-2, the complete variable domain reads KAGVTQTPRYLIKTRGQQVTLSCSPISGHRSVSWYQQTPGQGLQFLFEYFSETQRNKGNFPGRFSGRQFSNSRSEMNVSTLELGDSALYLCASSFQGQGVTGELFFGEGSRLTVL.

Concerning this clone: The same CDR3 also results from other DNA sequences found in this sample. This rearrangement joins TRBV9 to TRBJ1-1; 7 bases match TRBD1. The junction had 2 bases not matched to a gene; V was cut back by 3 bases and J by 0 bases. Per the germline V gene, CDR1 is SGDLS and CDR2 is YYNGEE. This CDR3 has 14 amino acids. The CDR3 DNA reads TGTGCCAGCAGCGCGACAGGGCTGAACACTGAAGCTTTCTTT. This sequence encodes CASSATGLNTEAFF.

The V call is TRBV7-8, the J call TRBJ1-1; D uncertain. V dropped 5 bases and J dropped 7 bases, with 14 bases sitting between them. Germline V gives CDR1 SGHVS, CDR2 FQNEAQ. The CDR3 contains 13 residues. CDR3 DNA sequence: TGTGCCAGCAGCCGGGGTTCCCTCCTTGAAGCTTTCTTT. Protein sequence: CASSRGSLLEAFF.

Sample share makes this clone medium-sized. This chain links TRBV29-1 with TRBJ1-1; D is uncertain. This CDR3 comprises 15 residues. Germline V gene sequence: CDR1 SQVTM, CDR2 ANQGSEA. Trimming took 1 base from V and 0 from J, leaving 12 bases between them. This CDR3 reads CSVEVTNTMNTEAFF. CDR3 bases: TGCAGCGTTGAAGTAACAAACACAATGAACACTGAAGCTTTCTTT.

This chain uses TRBV27 with TRBJ2-3, with 10 bases lining up with TRBD1. V was clipped by 4 bases and J by 6 bases; unmatched bases: 10. In germline, CDR1 is MNHEY, CDR2 SMNVEV (reference sequence). The CDR3 loop spans 16 amino acids. CDR3 amino acids: CASSSRDRGIVDTQYF. The CDR3, as DNA: TGTGCCAGCAGTTCCAGGGACAGGGGTATTGTTGATACGCAGTATTTT.

This chain uses TRBV23-1 with TRBJ1-5; 9 nucleotides align to TRBD1. TRBV23-1 is identified as an open reading frame with a role that is uncertain. With V trimmed by 0 bases and J by 7 bases, 7 bases remained unmatched. The CDR3 consists of 16 residues. This CDR3 reads CASSQSGQGSRQPQHF. CDR3 nucleotides: TGCGCCAGCAGTCAATCGGGACAGGGATCCCGGCAGCCCCAGCATTTT.

The chain couples TRBV27 to TRBJ1-5; no definite D call. The CDR3 is 16 amino acids. Trimming removed 5 bases at V and 7 bases at J, with 21 bases between. Per the germline V gene, CDR1 is MNHEY and CDR2 is SMNVEV (reference sequence). Here the CDR3 DNA reads TGTGCCAGCAGTCCCGACCAGGTGGGCCCGGTACAGCCCCAGCATTTT. Its protein is CASSPDQVGPVQPQHF.

This clone appeared a single time. The chain couples TRBV5-4 to TRBJ2-1, with 11 bases fitting TRBD2. The CDR3 has 15 amino acids. Trimming removed 4 bases from V and 7 bases from J; junction bases left unmatched: 7. CDR1 SGHNT and CDR2 YYREEE come from the germline V gene (reference sequence). CDR3 loop: CASSTTSGGWNEQFF. Here the CDR3 DNA reads TGTGCCAGCAGCACTACTAGCGGGGGTTGGAATGAGCAGTTCTTC.

The CDR3 DNA follows: TGCAGCGGAAGGACAGGGTCCAGCACAGATACGCAGTATTTT. Residues: CSGRTGSSTDTQYF. The rearrangement joins TRBV29-1 to TRBJ2-3; 8 bases map to TRBD1. Trimming at V came to 7 bases and at J to 0 bases, leaving 6 bases not matched to a gene. The CDR3 loop spans 14 amino acids. The germline gives CDR1 SQVTM, CDR2 ANQGSEA.

The CDR3 DNA follows: TGTGCTAGTGCTTCCGCGGGGGAGGATCGTTCACCCCTCCACTTT. This sequence encodes CASASAGEDRSPLHF. V is TRBV12-5 and J is TRBJ1-6, with TRBD1 as a possible D gene (5 bases). Deletions cut 7 bases from V and 9 bases from J, with 19 bases between. There are 15 residues in the CDR3. Per germline, CDR1 LGHNT and CDR2 FRNRAP.

This chain joins TRBV7-9 and TRBJ2-7; 7 nucleotides match TRBD2. The length of the CDR3 is 15 residues. Germline CDR1 reads SEHNR; CDR2 reads FQNEAQ (reference sequence). With 0 bases clipped from V and 4 bases from J, the junction kept 6 bases outside the gene matches. In nucleotides, the CDR3 is TGTGCCAGCAGCTTAGCCCCGGGACTAAAATACGAGCAGTACTTC. Its protein product is CASSLAPGLKYEQYF.

This rearrangement joins TRBV7-6 to TRBJ1-1; 7 bases match TRBD1. After removal of 3 bases from V and 1 base from J, the junction contained 5 bases not matched to a gene. The CDR3 has 15 amino acids. Germline-derived CDR1 and CDR2 are SGHVS and FNYEAQ. The CDR3 DNA reads TGTGCCAGCAGCTTGGGGACAGCTCGGAACACTGAAGCTTTCTTT. This encodes CASSLGTARNTEAFF.

The chain couples TRBV19 to TRBJ2-2; D is unclear. Trimming cost V 2 bases and J 5 bases, with 3 bases left between them. Germline lookup yields CDR1 LNHDA and CDR2 SQIVND (reference sequence). The CDR3 consists of 12 residues. CDR3: CASSIRTGELFF. The CDR3 DNA reads TGTGCCAGTAGTATACGGACCGGGGAGCTGTTTTTT.

This chain joins TRBV19 and TRBJ2-7, with D possibly being TRBD2 (6 bases). Germline loops: CDR1 LNHDA, CDR2 SQIVND (reference sequence). Deletions cut 5 bases from V and 4 bases from J, with 15 bases between. The CDR3 is 14 residues long. Here the CDR3 reads CASSPGTPSYEQYF. The CDR3 DNA sequence: TGTGCCAGTAGTCCAGGGACTCCTTCTTACGAGCAGTACTTC.